This T cell receptor beta chain derives from a study of blood T cell repertoires in COVID-19. Germline values: CDR1 LNHDA, CDR2 SQIVND (reference sequence). V lost 3 bases and J 8 bases, leaving 28 bases between the germline ends. This CDR3 has 18 amino acids. In this sample, this clone turned up once. Here immunoSEQ multiplex PCR was the method, and the copy in TCRdb shows in-frame clones only, minus some. The repertoire consists of approximately 440,000 clones, with 88% occurring once and the leading ten covering over 9.5%. Patients in Seattle were enrolled during active infection, then followed longitudinally.

The source of this sequence is a woman aged 45 to 65 with COVID-19, enrolled during active disease. The sample taken for sequencing was peripheral blood. The gene calls are TRBV19 and TRBJ1-2; tentative D call: TRBD1 (6 bases). The CDR3 protein is CASSIRWDTALKTQGYTF. DNA for the CDR3: TGTGCCAGTAGTATTCGCTGGGACACTGCACTCAAGACTCAGGGCTACACCTTC.